The source of this T cell receptor (beta chain) is a study of B cell selection in AIRE deficiency. Clones were sequenced by immunoSEQ multiplex PCR, and TCRdb holds only the in-frame ones, with some missing. The data show about 24,000 clones, roughly 95% seen once. Sorting defined conventional CD4 T cells as CD4+CD127+. The sample was CD4+CD127+ conventional T cells sorted from PBMCs. This TCR came from a human donor in good health.

CDR3 DNA sequence: TGCGCCAGCAGCCTGGGGACAGGCCTTAGCACAGATACGCAGTATTTT. As protein: CASSLGTGLSTDTQYF. This sequence joins TRBV4-1 and TRBJ2-3; 8 bases are a match to TRBD1. J lost 0 bases, V lost 4 bases, and 6 bases had no gene match. CDR3 size: 16 residues. CDR1 MGHRA and CDR2 YSYEKL come from the germline V gene.